This T cell receptor (beta chain) emerged from a study of identifying expanded T cells in peripheral blood (dated by TCRdb to about 2019). As for the study more broadly: Separate aliquots of the same genomic DNA pool were sequenced to produce technical replicates, and four replicates were compared in pairs. What the work shows at the level of the full study, not this receptor alone: Between technical replicates the binomial model flagged around 1.3 differentially abundant clones, whereas over about 2 weeks the binomial model flagged about 15 and over about 4 weeks roughly 20. For all healthy donors, the variance in clone template counts between roughly 2-week samples rose significantly as total template count increased. Both the number of clones called differentially abundant and the false-positive rate were significantly reduced by the beta-binomial model across all healthy-donor time intervals. It was expected by the authors that biological variance in healthy repertoires might increase further over much longer intervals, such as months to years.

No immune events such as infections were documented for the healthy donors during the collection period. To calibrate time-dependent variance in a beta-binomial model of T-cell clone differential abundance, blood repertoires from healthy donors were used as a training cohort. There were roughly 10 healthy donors in the training cohort, of whom 3 were female and 7 were male. An age range of roughly 25 to 70 years, with an average of about 43 years, was recorded for the donors. Obtained from a commercial supplier, whole blood was collected from each healthy donor at three time points set around 13 days apart. For immunosequencing, genomic DNA was extracted from unsorted whole blood. This clone was counted once. It has no known antigen specificity. Base qualities are not recorded, but no much larger clone differs from it by a single base. The immunoSEQ Assay, which relies on bias-controlled multiplex PCR amplification of genomic DNA, was used to profile TCRbeta CDR3 regions. The published analysis was carried out like this. The absolute abundance of each unique TCRbeta CDR3 region was quantified after sequences were collapsed and filtered. Differential abundance was assessed using a binomial (Fisher-equivalent) model and a beta-binomial model in which time-dependent variance fitted from healthy donors was added. Any clone with fewer than 5 combined templates was excluded, and a clone was called differentially abundant if its Benjamini-Hochberg FDR was below 0.01. In the beta-binomial model, variance was expressed as a function of the total template count across the two samples, in the form v = (b*log(k)+a)^2. TCRdb's version of the immuneACCESS table is confined to in-frame rearrangements and falls short of the full clone set. An unresolved V gene accounts for under half of the shortfall where checked; the remainder is of unknown origin. V and J calls and clone size are as listed in that table; D and trimming were resolved from the DNA. Here the sample has tens of thousands of clones; around 89% occur a single time. In total, the top ten clones hold roughly 4% of the sample.

The CDR1 and CDR2 encoded by the germline V gene are SGHTS and YDEGEE. Clipping removes 6 bases from V and 4 bases from J, with 7 as the unmatched junction base count. The CDR3 numbers 14 residues from cysteine through phenylalanine. CDR3 DNA is the only sequence kept; it has 42 bases, read in frame from the first base. The specimen sequenced was blood. The chain joins TRBV5-8 to TRBJ1-3, and 7 junctional nucleotides match TRBD1. The clonotype comes from a person aged 18 to 70 in good health. The nucleotides read TGTGCCAGCACACAAGACAGGGCGGGAAACACCATATATTTT. Translated, this gives CASTQDRAGNTIYF. Full variable domain (CDR3 extended with the reference TRBV5-8 and TRBJ1-3 proteins): EAGVTQSPTHLIKTRGQQATLRCSPISGHTSVYWYQQALGLGLQFLLWYDEGEERNRGNFPPRFSGRQFPNYSSELNVNALELEDSALYLCASTQDRAGNTIYFGEGSWLTVV.